This is a list of T cell receptor beta chains from one sample in a study of blood T cell repertoires in COVID-19. Some clones are missing from TCRdb's copy, which holds only in-frame ones; the method was immunoSEQ multiplex PCR. The table has approximately 450,000 clones, about 85% seen once. Sample: PBMCs or T cells enriched from blood (not recorded which). The source is a woman aged 18 to 35 with acute COVID-19. Both conserved end residues are trimmed from each CDR3.

CDR3aa: ASSQRDTLTGELF; j_gene: TRBJ2-2; v_gene: TRBV3-1/TRBV3-2
CDR3aa: ASSNRGGGDEKLF; j_gene: TRBJ1-4; v_gene: TRBV7-9
CDR3aa: ASRVQDNYGYT; j_gene: TRBJ1-2; v_gene: TRBV6-5
CDR3aa: AIRTGGISVSEAF; j_gene: TRBJ1-1; v_gene: TRBV10-3
CDR3aa: ASSRDYEQY; j_gene: TRBJ2-7; v_gene: TRBV28
CDR3aa: ASSIWPGQGANEQY; j_gene: TRBJ2-7; v_gene: TRBV19
CDR3aa: ASSLFPDGENTEAF; j_gene: TRBJ1-1; v_gene: TRBV27
CDR3aa: ASSSHRGRAAHH; j_gene: TRBJ1-6; v_gene: TRBV28
CDR3aa: ASSKGLRASGNTIY; j_gene: TRBJ1-3; v_gene: TRBV7-6
CDR3aa: ASSLVVATGPTHTQY; j_gene: TRBJ2-3; v_gene: TRBV7-9
CDR3aa: ASSFGGSNEKLF; j_gene: TRBJ1-4; v_gene: TRBV5-1
CDR3aa: VRSCGTSGRTDTQY; j_gene: TRBJ2-3; v_gene: TRBV7-5
CDR3aa: ASSLTRNEQY; j_gene: TRBJ2-7; v_gene: TRBV6-2/TRBV6-3
CDR3aa: ASSHLGPTYEQY; j_gene: TRBJ2-7; v_gene: TRBV3-1/TRBV3-2
CDR3aa: ASSWLSSGRASPGELF; j_gene: TRBJ2-2; v_gene: TRBV27
CDR3aa: ASSLPPGEQF; j_gene: TRBJ2-1; v_gene: TRBV7-2
CDR3aa: ASSLAGRGTEAF; j_gene: TRBJ1-1; v_gene: TRBV7-6
CDR3aa: ASSLGHKVTEAF; j_gene: TRBJ1-1; v_gene: TRBV5-1
CDR3aa: ASSNRGLGEKLF; j_gene: TRBJ1-4; v_gene: TRBV27
CDR3aa: ASSADSTNYGYT; j_gene: TRBJ1-2; v_gene: TRBV5-1
CDR3aa: ASRPGQGFYGYT; j_gene: TRBJ1-2; v_gene: TRBV6-5
CDR3aa: ASSLVGPTGTRLLYT; j_gene: TRBJ1-2; v_gene: TRBV13
CDR3aa: ASSASGGSYNEQF; j_gene: TRBJ2-1; v_gene: TRBV5-8
CDR3aa: ASKYGGAGETQY; j_gene: TRBJ2-5; v_gene: TRBV2
CDR3aa: AISGTGEWTNYGYT; j_gene: TRBJ1-2; v_gene: TRBV10-3
CDR3aa: ATSSSLSPYNEQF; j_gene: TRBJ2-1; v_gene: TRBV15
CDR3aa: ASSQLPRTRIRLF; j_gene: TRBJ1-4; v_gene: TRBV4-1
CDR3aa: ASSPADRGTEAF; j_gene: TRBJ1-1; v_gene: TRBV18
CDR3aa: ATGQGAQANYGYT; j_gene: TRBJ1-2; v_gene: TRBV19
CDR3aa: SVRRTDNTEAF; j_gene: TRBJ1-1; v_gene: TRBV29-1
CDR3aa: ATSPGLTGRAF; j_gene: TRBJ1-1; v_gene: TRBV9
CDR3aa: ASTSDRAGNSPLH; j_gene: TRBJ1-6; v_gene: TRBV27
CDR3aa: ASSESSGNEKLF; j_gene: TRBJ1-4; v_gene: TRBV10-1
CDR3aa: ASSQGAGDEKLF; j_gene: TRBJ1-4; v_gene: TRBV3-1/TRBV3-2
CDR3aa: ASSHPGLAGDNSEQF; j_gene: TRBJ2-1; v_gene: TRBV23-1
CDR3aa: ASSHRDRGGGQPQH; j_gene: TRBJ1-5; v_gene: TRBV7-8
CDR3aa: ASRTWGGQGEEQY; j_gene: TRBJ2-7; v_gene: TRBV6-5
CDR3aa: ASSGAGTSKINEQF; j_gene: TRBJ2-1; v_gene: TRBV5-1
CDR3aa: ASRGQGDGGNTIY; j_gene: TRBJ1-3; v_gene: TRBV6-5
CDR3aa: ASRLRDSGGETQY; j_gene: TRBJ2-5; v_gene: TRBV2
CDR3aa: ASSKVTGQFESNQPQH; j_gene: TRBJ1-5; v_gene: TRBV21-1
CDR3aa: AWSVSGTGSYGYT; j_gene: TRBJ1-2; v_gene: TRBV30
CDR3aa: SVVGQVHNEQF; j_gene: TRBJ2-1; v_gene: TRBV29-1
CDR3aa: ASSIRSSGVNTGELF; j_gene: TRBJ2-2; v_gene: TRBV19
CDR3aa: ASGPAGKSRLGDKNIQY; j_gene: TRBJ2-4; v_gene: TRBV12-5
CDR3aa: ASSYFGTLLRNEQF; j_gene: TRBJ2-1; v_gene: TRBV6-2/TRBV6-3
CDR3aa: ASRAGFRGDYEQY; j_gene: TRBJ2-7; v_gene: TRBV5-1
CDR3aa: ASGLVAGSNQPQH; j_gene: TRBJ1-5; v_gene: TRBV12-5
CDR3aa: ASSQDTPGSNEQF; j_gene: TRBJ2-1; v_gene: TRBV3-1/TRBV3-2
CDR3aa: ASSTGTGGAGTDTQY; j_gene: TRBJ2-3; v_gene: TRBV19
CDR3aa: ASSGLAGGSYEQY; j_gene: TRBJ2-7; v_gene: TRBV11-2
CDR3aa: ASSYGQGVNQPQH; j_gene: TRBJ1-5; v_gene: TRBV6-5
CDR3aa: ASSASGRRTGELF; j_gene: TRBJ2-2; v_gene: TRBV7-9
CDR3aa: ASSLLDRGREQY; j_gene: TRBJ2-7; v_gene: TRBV27
CDR3aa: ASSEKGAAGNTIY; j_gene: TRBJ1-3; v_gene: TRBV7-9
CDR3aa: ASSHTPGQGSNTGELF; j_gene: TRBJ2-2; v_gene: TRBV4-2
CDR3aa: ASSLSAASTDTQY; j_gene: TRBJ2-3; v_gene: TRBV3-1/TRBV3-2